The clone carrying this T cell receptor beta chain was found a few times. Its antigen is still unknown. This sample stems from a study of CD8 T cells in ankylosing spondylitis. One entry per CDR3 protein results from TCRdb running MiXCR on the 5' RACE reads. The table lists about 240,000 distinct CDR3 sequences, about 10% of them singletons. Study outcomes and limitations: Disease-associated clonotypes exhibited CD8+ identity and were relatively infrequent in peripheral blood. Disease-linked clones reportedly showed significant enrichment in matched ankylosing spondylitis synovial fluid.

This clonotype originated in a male donor with ankylosing spondylitis or in good health (not recorded which). Specimen: blood, either unsorted or a sorted T cell fraction (not recorded which).

The CDR3 coding sequence is TGTGCCACCACCCCGGGTAAAGATACGCAGTATTTT. It translates to CATTPGKDTQYF. The rearrangement joins TRBV25-1 to TRBJ2-3; D uncertain. V shed 10 bases and J shed 5 bases, with 13 bases lying between them. Looked up from germline, CDR1 is MGHDK and CDR2 is SYGVNS. The CDR3 spans 12 residues.